The clone carrying this T cell receptor (beta chain) was seen many times. Its antigen is unknown. Bulk tissue was left unsorted, and RNA and DNA were co-extracted from about 21-30 mg of it. Each tumor was sampled at four poles and its centre. These data belong to a study of tumor-infiltrating lymphocytes in primary liver carcinoma. Study summary: Regardless of tissue type, samples showed similar yields of roughly 3.65 to 8 million productive TCRbeta reads.

Study-wide findings and caveats: Only around 7.5-25% of top clones occurred in all five tumor regions. Blood trailed tumors significantly in top-250-clone fraction (p = 0.039).

The CDR3 loop spans 15 amino acids. After removal of 5 bases from V and 4 bases from J, the junction contained 6 bases not matched to a gene. The germline CDR1 and CDR2 sequences are SGHTA and FQGTGA. Priming with a constant-region primer yielded TCR beta cDNA from 400 to 500 ng total RNA. It was through three nested multiplex PCR rounds of slightly modified ARM-PCR that TCR beta libraries arose. TRBV1-TRBV30 forward and Cbeta reverse primers drove the first two approximately 10-cycle rounds. Each CDR3 protein is one row after TCRdb ran MiXCR on the multiplex PCR reads. Among 50,000 to 60,000 distinct CDR3 sequences listed, around 77% were seen once.

V gene TRBV7-3 combines with J gene TRBJ2-7; TRBD1 agrees at 12 bases. Sequencing used liver tumor tissue from sampling region 5. Documented subset: tumor region T5, tumor centre. This sequence was found in a man aged 40-50 years with primary liver carcinoma and hepatitis B virus infection. CDR3: CASSRGQGAPYEQYF. CDR3 nucleotides: TGTGCCAGCAGCAGGGGACAGGGGGCCCCGTACGAGCAGTACTTC.